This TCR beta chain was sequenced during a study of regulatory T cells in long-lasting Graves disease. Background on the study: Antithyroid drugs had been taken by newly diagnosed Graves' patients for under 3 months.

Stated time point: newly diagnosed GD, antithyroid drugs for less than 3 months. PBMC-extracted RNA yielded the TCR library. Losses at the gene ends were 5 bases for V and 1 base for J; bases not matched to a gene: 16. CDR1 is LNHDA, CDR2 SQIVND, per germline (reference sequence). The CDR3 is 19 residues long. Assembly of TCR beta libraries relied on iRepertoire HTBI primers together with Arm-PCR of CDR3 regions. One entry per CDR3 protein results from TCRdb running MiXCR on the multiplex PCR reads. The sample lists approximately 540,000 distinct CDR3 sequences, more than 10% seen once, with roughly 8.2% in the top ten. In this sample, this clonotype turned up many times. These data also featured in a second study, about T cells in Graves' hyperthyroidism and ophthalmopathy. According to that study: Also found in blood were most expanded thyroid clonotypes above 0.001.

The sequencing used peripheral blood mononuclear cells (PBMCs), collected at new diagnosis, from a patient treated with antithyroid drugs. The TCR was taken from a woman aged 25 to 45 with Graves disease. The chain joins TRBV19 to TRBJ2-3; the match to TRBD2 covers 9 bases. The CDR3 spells CASSARGGRAEVGTDTQYF. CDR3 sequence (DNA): TGTGCCAGTAGTGCAAGGGGCGGGAGGGCTGAAGTCGGCACAGATACGCAGTATTTT. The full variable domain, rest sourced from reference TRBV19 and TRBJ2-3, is DGGITQSPKYLFRKEGQNVTLSCEQNLNHDAMYWYRQDPGQGLRLIYYSQIVNDFQKGDIAEGYSVSREKKESFPLTVTSAQKNPTAFYLCASSARGGRAEVGTDTQYFGPGTRLTVL.